The entry that follows covers one T cell receptor (beta chain) sequence. What it binds is unknown. The sample belongs to a study of T cells in Graves' hyperthyroidism and ophthalmopathy. Overall study findings and caveats: Most expanded thyroid clonotypes above 0.001 recurred in blood.

Amplification of TCR beta CDR3 regions used RNA as the template. First-round RT-PCR of the TCR CDR3 relied on the HTBI primer set. TCRdb passed the multiplex PCR reads through MiXCR, listing each CDR3 protein once. This table holds more than 300,000 distinct CDR3 sequences, roughly 15% found once. The V gene's germline CDR1 is ENHRY and CDR2 SYGVKD. The length of the CDR3 is 14 residues. V dropped 10 bases and J dropped 2 bases, with 17 bases sitting between them. This sequence joins TRBV10-3 and TRBJ2-5; no definite D call. The clonotype comes from a woman aged 25-40 years with Graves' ophthalmopathy. Sequencing was carried out using blood. This CDR3 reads CASDTSVRQETQYF. For the CDR3, the DNA is TGTGCCAGCGATACGTCAGTACGGCAAGAGACCCAGTACTTC.